The sequence of this T cell receptor beta chain was determined in a study of post-analysis software for immune sequencing data (dated by TCRdb to 2014 to 2015). With regard to the full study: Recorded disease courses included relapsing-remitting, secondary progressive and progressive-relapsing multiple sclerosis, with some patients lacking subtype annotation. A subset of samples was prepared in parallel using single-end sample barcoding, then pooled and co-amplified after Illumina adapter ligation. The patient repertoires were compared against 10 to 12 previously published healthy control repertoires obtained from donors aged roughly 6 to 25 years.

The CDR3 has 13 amino acids, counting the end cysteine and phenylalanine. Only the CDR3 DNA stays, 39 bases, in frame from base 1. Compared with germline, V lacks 5 bases and J lacks 5 bases; bases without a gene match: 3. CDR1 SNHLY and CDR2 FYNNEI are derived from the germline V gene. Libraries were built with PCR. Instrument used: Illumina HiSeq 2500. To reduce PCR and sequencing biases, unique molecular identifiers were incorporated into the TCR beta cDNA libraries. Approximately 500,000 cDNA molecules were obtained per 1 to 10 million input T cells, so each molecule approximated one T cell. The patient libraries were prepared and sequenced using the same protocol as the earlier healthy control dataset. Samples belonging to the same batch were prepared together, multiplexed and sequenced on a shared HiSeq lane. The original pipeline was this. MIGEC handled the raw barcoded reads, throwing out single-read molecular identifier groups before consensus assembly and CDR3 extraction. Clonotype tables were post-analysed with VDJtools, normalizing diversity by down-sampling all datasets to the smallest sample size. Repertoire overlap clustering matched CDR3 amino acid but not nucleotide sequences to correct batch-related cross-sample contamination. The public reads were run again by TCRdb, first through fastp at Q25 and then through MiXCR, and only productive beta chains were kept. Rows with a matching CDR3 protein are joined into one entry that keeps the most common DNA and genes. The V and J calls were determined by TCRdb, not by the authors. For this sample the table gives hundreds of thousands of distinct CDR3 sequences, of which roughly 30% were detected only once. The ten largest clones capture around 0.56% of the sample.

On this clonotype: What this receptor recognizes is not known. Base qualities are not provided; no much larger clone lies one nucleotide away.

Study-wide conclusions, independent of this receptor: Direct clustering with F measure showed strong co-clustering of samples prepared in the same batch, prompting a batch-effect correction. Significantly lower normalized Chao1 diversity was found in multiple sclerosis patients than in controls, suggesting substantial peripheral T-cell clonal expansion. The control group was slightly older than the multiple sclerosis patient group. Significantly higher frequencies in patients than in controls were found for roughly 5 TRBV segments, including TRBV5-6, TRBV5-1 and TRBV20-1.

To demonstrate the VDJtools post-analysis software, TCR beta repertoires were profiled from the peripheral blood of 13 young patients with multiple sclerosis. The multiple sclerosis patients were children and adolescents ranging in age from roughly 6 to 15 years. The chain links TRBV2 with TRBJ1-1; TRBD1 agrees with 9 junctional bases. What was sequenced was blood. This receptor was taken from a girl aged 10 to 17 with multiple sclerosis. The sequence in DNA is TGTGCCAGCAGTAACAGGGGGCGAACTGAAGCTTTCTTT. This translates into CASSNRGRTEAFF. With the rest looked up from the reference TRBV2 and TRBJ1-1 genes rather than sequenced, the full variable domain is EPEVTQTPSHQVTQMGQEVILRCVPISNHLYFYWYRQILGQKVEFLVSFYNNEISEKSEIFDDQFSVERPDGSNFTLKIRSTKLEDSAMYFCASSNRGRTEAFFGQGTRLTVV.